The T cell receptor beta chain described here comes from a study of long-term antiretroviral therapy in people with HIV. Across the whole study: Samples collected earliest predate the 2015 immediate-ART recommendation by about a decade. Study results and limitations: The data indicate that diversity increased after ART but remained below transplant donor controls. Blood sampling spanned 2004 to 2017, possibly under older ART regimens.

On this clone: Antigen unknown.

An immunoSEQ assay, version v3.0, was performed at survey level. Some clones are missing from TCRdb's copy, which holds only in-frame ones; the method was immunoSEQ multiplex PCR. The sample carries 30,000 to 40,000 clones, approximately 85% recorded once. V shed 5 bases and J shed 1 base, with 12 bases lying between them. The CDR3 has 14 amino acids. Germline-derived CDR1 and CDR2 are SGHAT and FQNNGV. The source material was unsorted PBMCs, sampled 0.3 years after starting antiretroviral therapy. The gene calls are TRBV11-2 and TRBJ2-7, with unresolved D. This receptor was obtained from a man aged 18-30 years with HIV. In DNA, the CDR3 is TGTGCCAGCAGCCTTCTTTTCCCGTCCTACGAGCAGTACTTC. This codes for CASSLLFPSYEQYF.